These T cell receptor beta chains were read from a single sample in a study of early T cells in non-severe SARS-CoV-2 infection. MiXCR, run by TCRdb on the 5' RACE reads, gives a single entry per CDR3 protein. Here the sample spans tens of thousands of distinct CDR3 sequences, roughly 5.3% being singletons. Sequenced material: whole blood. The receptor set was obtained from an adult who was a healthcare worker with PCR-confirmed SARS-CoV-2 infection or an uninfected control (not recorded which). CDR3s include the opening cysteine and the closing phenylalanine or tryptophan. D genes are given only for firm matches. Size tells how often a clone was seen (once, few, many) or the class of an expanded clone, and some rows leave it out.

CASSGTGRPHNEQFF TGTGCCAGCAGCGGTACCGGCCGTCCGCACAATGAGCAGTTCTTC many TRBJ2-1 TRBV9 -
CSARRPPRDTQYF TGCAGTGCTAGACGCCCCCCGAGGGATACGCAGTATTTT many TRBJ2-3 TRBV20-1 -
CASSIAGLPDTQYF TGTGCCAGTAGTATAGCGGGCCTACCAGATACGCAGTATTTT few TRBJ2-3 TRBV19 -
CSARGTGGLPLHF TGCAGTGCTAGAGGGACAGGGGGACTACCCCTCCACTTT few TRBJ1-6 TRBV20-1 TRBD1
CASSSTGNNEQFF TGTGCCAGCAGTTCGACTGGAAACAATGAGCAGTTCTTC many TRBJ2-1 TRBV6-4 -
CASSPPGRIVSSYNEQFF TGTGCCAGCAGTCCCCCCGGGAGGATTGTCAGCTCCTACAATGAGCAGTTCTTC many TRBJ2-1 TRBV6-1 TRBD2
CASSSDGTGELFF TGTGCCAGCAGCTCCGACGGGACCGGGGAGCTGTTTTTT many TRBJ2-2 TRBV7-9 -
CASSTSNMGHFEAFF TGTGCCAGCAGTACCTCCAACATGGGCCATTTTGAAGCTTTCTTT many TRBJ1-1 TRBV27 -
CASTVTGTIFWDEQFF TGTGCCAGCACCGTCACTGGGACAATTTTTTGGGATGAGCAGTTCTTC - TRBJ2-1 TRBV7-2 -
CASGLSGKWNEQFF TGTGCTAGTGGTTTGAGCGGGAAATGGAATGAGCAGTTCTTC many TRBJ2-1 TRBV12-5 TRBD2
CASSQDRVSQYF TGTGCCAGCAGCCAGGACAGGGTGTCCCAGTACTTC - TRBJ2-5 TRBV7-2 TRBD1
CSASNWGLNTEAFF TGCAGTGCTAGTAATTGGGGGCTGAACACTGAAGCTTTCTTT few TRBJ1-1 TRBV20-1 -
CAIRMEERWELFF TGTGCCATCAGGATGGAGGAAAGGTGGGAGCTGTTTTTT many TRBJ2-2 TRBV10-3 -
CASKTPQETQYF TGTGCCAGCAAGACACCGCAAGAGACCCAGTACTTC few TRBJ2-5 TRBV6-5 -
CASGRLEAFF TGTGCCAGCGGAAGGCTCGAGGCTTTCTTT few TRBJ1-1 TRBV6-1 -
CASSQLPSGSYNEQFF TGTGCCAGCAGCCAACTACCTAGCGGGAGCTACAATGAGCAGTTCTTC few TRBJ2-1 TRBV3-1 TRBD2
CASSIEKITDTQYF TGTGCCAGTAGTATCGAGAAGATCACAGATACGCAGTATTTT few TRBJ2-3 TRBV19 -
CASAPEAGARETQYF TGTGCCAGCGCCCCCGAAGCGGGGGCCAGGGAGACCCAGTACTTC many TRBJ2-5 TRBV5-4 TRBD2
CSVCTGTSTEAFF TGCAGCGTCTGTACCGGGACGAGCACTGAAGCTTTCTTT - TRBJ1-1 TRBV29-1 -
CASSYAPTYEQYF TGTGCCAGCAGTTACGCACCTACCTACGAGCAGTACTTC many TRBJ2-7 TRBV6-5 -
CASSFTGDYGYTF TGTGCCAGCAGTTTCACAGGGGACTATGGCTACACCTTC many TRBJ1-2 TRBV27 TRBD1
CASKPGTGYNSPLHF TGTGCCAGCAAGCCCGGGACAGGGTATAATTCACCCCTCCACTTT many TRBJ1-6 TRBV12-3/TRBV12-4 TRBD1
CSARGSLIHTDTQYF TGCAGTGCTAGAGGTAGCCTCATTCACACAGATACGCAGTATTTT many TRBJ2-3 TRBV20-1 -
CASSPQSGGGRGSAQYF TGTGCCAGCAGTCCCCAGAGTGGGGGCGGGAGAGGTAGTGCCCAGTACTTC many TRBJ2-5 TRBV6-6 -
CASSRGQGGSPLHF TGTGCCAGCAGTCGCGGACAGGGCGGGTCACCCCTCCACTTT many TRBJ1-6 TRBV6-5 TRBD1
CASSLQAGDIGYNEQFF TGTGCCAGCAGCTTACAAGCGGGAGACATTGGGTACAATGAGCAGTTCTTC many TRBJ2-1 TRBV7-2 TRBD2
CASSFRQGRTDTQYF TGTGCCAGCAGTTTCCGGCAGGGTCGAACAGATACGCAGTATTTT many TRBJ2-3 TRBV12-3/TRBV12-4 -
CAWSDLRSYNEQFF TGTGCCTGGAGTGATTTGAGGTCCTACAATGAGCAGTTCTTC many TRBJ2-1 TRBV30 -
CASSHGRFGTNEKLFF TGTGCCAGCAGCCATGGAAGGTTCGGTACTAATGAAAAACTGTTTTTT few TRBJ1-4 TRBV3-1 -
CASSQRTSGRAEDTQYF TGCGCCAGCAGCCAGCGGACTAGCGGGAGGGCCGAAGATACGCAGTATTTT few TRBJ2-3 TRBV4-1 TRBD2
CASNRRGPQETQYF TGTGCCAGCAACCGCAGGGGGCCCCAAGAGACCCAGTACTTC - TRBJ2-5 TRBV14 TRBD1
CASSQDGLFTEAFF TGCGCCAGCAGCCAAGATGGGCTGTTCACTGAAGCTTTCTTT - TRBJ1-1 TRBV4-1 -
CASSLRLSRAEQYF TGTGCCAGCAGCTTAAGGCTCTCCAGGGCCGAGCAGTACTTC many TRBJ2-7 TRBV7-2 -
CASSRQLADYGYTF TGTGCCAGCAGCCGACAGCTCGCGGACTATGGCTACACCTTC few TRBJ1-2 TRBV7-9 -
CASRQAPGSNQPQHF TGTGCCAGCAGGCAGGCCCCGGGGAGCAATCAGCCCCAGCATTTT many TRBJ1-5 TRBV7-8 -
CASSGRDRERYAFF TGTGCCAGCAGTGGACGGGACAGGGAACGGTACGCTTTCTTT many TRBJ1-1 TRBV2 TRBD1
CASSLGLAGGGGYNEQFF TGCGCCAGCAGCCTGGGACTAGCGGGAGGGGGGGGCTACAATGAGCAGTTCTTC many TRBJ2-1 TRBV4-1 TRBD2
CASRGTSGSTYNEQFF TGTGCCAGCAGGGGGACTAGCGGGTCTACCTACAATGAGCAGTTCTTC - TRBJ2-1 TRBV6-2/TRBV6-3 TRBD2
CASSQGGLAGFSSYNEQFF TGTGCCAGCAGCCAAGGGGGACTAGCGGGATTCAGCTCCTACAATGAGCAGTTCTTC few TRBJ2-1 TRBV3-1 TRBD2
CASSESISAAGGTQYF TGCGCCAGCAGTGAGTCGATCTCTGCGGCAGGGGGGACCCAGTACTTC many TRBJ2-5 TRBV10-1 TRBD1
CSAYSPASGGQETQYF TGCAGTGCCTATTCCCCGGCCAGCGGGGGACAAGAGACCCAGTACTTC many TRBJ2-5 TRBV20-1 TRBD2
CASSLGLAPPPLASGAFF TGTGCCAGCAGCTTAGGCTTAGCACCTCCCCCTTTAGCGTCAGGAGCTTTCTTT few TRBJ1-1 TRBV7-2 -
CASKASLPLNTEAFF TGTGCCAGCAAGGCGTCCCTTCCCCTGAACACTGAAGCTTTCTTT many TRBJ1-1 TRBV12-3/TRBV12-4 -
CASTTGQNYGYTF TGCGCCAGCACCACCGGACAGAACTATGGCTACACCTTC many TRBJ1-2 TRBV5-1 -
CASSLAGTGKGYTF TGTGCCAGCAGTCTAGCCGGGACAGGGAAAGGCTACACCTTC - TRBJ1-2 TRBV27 TRBD1
CASSYNSLGTDTQYF TGTGCCAGCAGTTACAACTCTCTGGGCACAGATACGCAGTATTTT many TRBJ2-3 TRBV6-6 -
CASSPPRDRGNQPQHF TGTGCCAGCAGTCCACCCCGGGACAGGGGCAATCAGCCCCAGCATTTT - TRBJ1-5 TRBV6-2/TRBV6-3 TRBD1
CASSDPGTIYTQYF TGTGCCAGCAGCGATCCCGGGACTATTTATACGCAGTATTTT few TRBJ2-3 TRBV7-8 TRBD2
CASRRHDERYEQYF TGTGCCAGCAGACGACATGATGAACGCTACGAGCAGTACTTC many TRBJ2-7 TRBV6-5 -
CASSLRQILSTEAFF TGTGCCAGCAGCTTAAGACAAATTTTAAGTACTGAAGCTTTCTTT many TRBJ1-1 TRBV7-2 -
CASSGGMAGNRQPQHF TGTGCCAGCAGCGGCGGCATGGCGGGGAATAGGCAGCCCCAGCATTTT - TRBJ1-5 TRBV11-2 -
CASTPGGGRNRQYF TGTGCCAGCACCCCGGGGGGTGGGCGAAATCGTCAGTACTTC few TRBJ2-4 TRBV2 TRBD2
CASGQVPYEQYF TGTGCCAGCGGACAGGTCCCCTACGAGCAGTACTTC many TRBJ2-7 TRBV18 TRBD1
CAISEGGTEKNIQYF TGTGCCATCAGTGAGGGGGGGACAGAGAAAAACATTCAGTACTTC many TRBJ2-4 TRBV10-3 -
CASSQGRKYSNQPQHF TGTGCCAGCAGTCAGGGACGGAAGTATAGCAATCAGCCCCAGCATTTT few TRBJ1-5 TRBV6-5 -
CASSHGGTGYQEDEAFF TGTGCCAGCAGCCATGGCGGGACAGGGTATCAAGAGGATGAAGCTTTCTTT many TRBJ1-1 TRBV4-2 TRBD1
CASSQTWITEAFF TGTGCCAGCAGCCAAACCTGGATCACTGAAGCTTTCTTT many TRBJ1-1 TRBV14 -
CASRTQVISNQPQHF TGTGCCAGTAGGACACAGGTTATTAGCAATCAGCCCCAGCATTTT - TRBJ1-5 TRBV19 -